Given below is one TCR beta chain in context. This sample includes further DNA sequences coding for the same CDR3. The assay was immunoSEQ multiplex PCR, and TCRdb's table has in-frame clones only and misses some. The data contain 20,000 to 25,000 clones, around 80% of them singletons. This record belongs to a study of T cells in tumors after PD-1 blockade. The receptor was isolated from a human donor with basal cell carcinoma. Sequences were derived from PBMCs, sampled before anti-PD-1 treatment.

CDR3 sequence reads: CASSPPGGSYEQYF. The CDR3 region has the DNA TGTGCCAGCTCACCACCAGGGGGATCCTACGAGCAGTACTTC. This rearrangement joins TRBV18 to TRBJ2-7; D is perhaps TRBD1 (6 bases). Germline V gives CDR1 KGHSH, CDR2 LQKENI. V lost 0 bases, J lost 1 base, and 7 bases lay in between. The CDR3 covers 14 residues.